Sequencing of this T cell receptor (beta chain) was carried out in a study of cytomegalovirus exposure and HLA in healthy donors. This CDR3 comprises 14 residues. With 3 bases clipped from V and 10 bases from J, the junction kept 6 bases outside the gene matches. Germline V gene sequence: CDR1 MDHEN, CDR2 SYDVKM. PCR involved 60 Vbeta and 13 Jbeta primers. Profiling relied on immunoSEQ multiplex PCR, and the TCRdb table lists in-frame clones only, not all of them. The table lists around 150,000 clones, about four fifths of them singletons. The sequence derives from a male donor in good health and CMV-seronegative. This sequence joins TRBV28 and TRBJ1-6, with TRBD1 matching 7 bases. Sequenced: PBMCs. CDR3 bases: TGTGCCAGCAGTTTGACAGGGTCACAGTCACCCCTCCACTTT. Protein product: CASSLTGSQSPLHF.